This TCR beta chain came from a study of type 1 and type 2 diabetes patients. The CDR3 consists of 18 residues. CDR1 and CDR2 (germline): LNHDA, SQIVND (reference sequence). V lost 5 bases and J lost 7; bases outside the gene matches: 14. The PCR template was genomic DNA. The TCR beta CDR3 region was amplified using 30 forward and 13 reverse primers. TCRdb recomputed calls from the multiplex PCR reads with MiXCR, one row per CDR3 protein. The sample lists under 300,000 distinct CDR3 sequences, roughly 50% occurring once. This clonotype was counted at least ten times. Sequenced input: peripheral blood mononuclear cells (PBMCs). The chain uses TRBV19 and TRBJ2-1; 13 bases align to TRBD2. The receptor comes from a man aged 18-30 years with type 2 diabetes. The CDR3 DNA follows: TGTGCCAGTAGTCCCTTGACCGGACTAGCGGGAGAGATAAATGAGCAGTTCTTC. It codes for CASSPLTGLAGEINEQFF.